This TCR beta chain was captured by sequencing in a study of blood T cell repertoires in COVID-19. At the level of the study: Acute-phase and convalescent COVID-19 samples originated in the United States, Italy and Spain. The cDNA or gDNA used as material had been derived from T cells, B-cell-depleted T cells, or PBMCs.

How the authors handled the data: Reference gene primer amplification in the assay estimated nucleated cell counts. Sequencing was performed with immunoSEQ multiplex PCR; in TCRdb, only in-frame clones are kept and a portion is missing. For V, J and clone size, that table is used; D and trimming come from the DNA. The sample lists hundreds of thousands of clones, roughly 85% occurring once. Seattle-derived patients entered the study during active infection and were followed longitudinally. This clone has only one observation. The sequencing sample was made of peripheral blood. The receptor's source is a man between 45 and 60 years old with COVID-19, enrolled during active disease.

The CDR3 DNA reads TGTGCCAGCTCACGCGCCTTAGCGAACACCGGGGAGCTGTTTTTT. Protein product: CASSRALANTGELFF. The J gene is TRBJ2-2, the V gene TRBV18; D ambiguous. Trimming cost V 4 bases and J 0 bases, with 9 bases left between them. Germline CDR1 is KGHSH and CDR2 is LQKENI. This CDR3 has 15 residues.